These T cell receptor beta chains were read from a single sample in a study of T-cell reconstitution after alpha-beta-depleted transplantation in children. TCRdb re-called the PCR reads with MiXCR, one entry per CDR3 protein. The sample carries fewer than 550,000 distinct CDR3 sequences, over 10% recorded once. The source material was PBMCs, mostly from graft donor cells, sampled 180 days after TCRalphabeta/CD19-depleted stem cell transplant. The receptors here all came from a female patient aged 2 to 10 who had a stem cell transplant for aplastic anemia, so the T cells may come from the graft donor. Both conserved end residues are trimmed from each CDR3. The D gene is left open where the match is weak.

j_gene,d_gene,v_gene,CDR3aa
TRBJ2-3,-,TRBV29-1,SANPGTHTDTQY
TRBJ2-1,TRBD2,TRBV20-1,SAQAGGFVYNEQF
TRBJ2-1,-,TRBV6-5,ASTSSSASSYNEQF
TRBJ1-1,-,TRBV28,ASSFSTGNTEAF
TRBJ2-3,-,TRBV27,ASRLRVSGDTQY
TRBJ2-7,-,TRBV20-1,SAPGGATGGYEQY
TRBJ1-1,-,TRBV19,ASSMAGLSTEAF
TRBJ2-6,TRBD2,TRBV6-1,ASKQFLAGGPGANGLT
TRBJ2-7,-,TRBV7-2,ASSLARPGLLSEQY
TRBJ2-5,TRBD2,TRBV7-2,ASSFKPQAGRETQY
TRBJ2-7,TRBD2,TRBV20-1,SATSGRAFEQY
TRBJ2-1,TRBD1,TRBV5-8,ASSFWTGGFEGNEQF
TRBJ2-7,TRBD1,TRBV7-2,ASSLGVGTGTYEQY
TRBJ2-2,TRBD2,TRBV20-1,SVAGAGELF
TRBJ2-3,TRBD2,TRBV10-3,AIRRTSGMADTQY
TRBJ2-2,TRBD1,TRBV7-2,ASSFGYSRDRSRSTPNTGELF
TRBJ1-1,-,TRBV12-3/TRBV12-4,ASSFSGRNTEAF
TRBJ1-1,-,TRBV7-9,ASSLGARAFLNTEAF
TRBJ1-5,TRBD1,TRBV7-2,ASSLWTGTNQPQH
TRBJ2-3,-,TRBV5-5,ASSLSPGTQY
TRBJ2-7,TRBD2,TRBV20-1,SVRDGTRLYEQY
TRBJ2-7,-,TRBV7-2,ASSLGFGGTYEQY
TRBJ2-2,-,TRBV5-1,ASSQWMGGELF
TRBJ2-1,-,TRBV7-8,ASSPSLRTISSYNEQF
TRBJ2-2,TRBD1,TRBV12-3/TRBV12-4,ASSSKGGQGAGGELF
TRBJ2-3,TRBD1,TRBV7-3,ASSWGQGPHTQY
TRBJ2-1,TRBD2,TRBV20-1,SPSTSGRYNEQF
TRBJ2-7,-,TRBV4-2,ASSQVWMVQPNNSYEQY
TRBJ1-1,-,TRBV7-9,ASSLAPGGRNTEAF
TRBJ1-2,TRBD1,TRBV29-1,SVKGQNYGYT
TRBJ2-2,-,TRBV24-1,ATSISNTGELF
TRBJ2-2,TRBD2,TRBV28,ASSPGDSGRFTGELF
TRBJ1-1,-,TRBV12-3/TRBV12-4,ASSRTGTPNTEAF
TRBJ2-7,TRBD2,TRBV15,ATSRVSGGFPYEQY
TRBJ2-2,TRBD1,TRBV7-2,ASGTGGGNTGELF
TRBJ2-7,-,TRBV7-8,ASSAVLNKGHEQY
TRBJ1-3,-,TRBV7-9,ASSHRDGNSGNTIY
TRBJ2-6,-,TRBV20-1,SAGGALYSGANVLT
TRBJ1-5,TRBD1,TRBV7-4,ASSLTRDRVCNQPQH
TRBJ2-3,-,TRBV20-1,SATTGNTDTQY
TRBJ1-3,-,TRBV5-1,ASSLAGTYSGNTIY
TRBJ1-1,TRBD1,TRBV5-1,ASSLDRGRKNNTEAF
TRBJ2-1,-,TRBV24-1,ATSDAGPLGDEQF
TRBJ2-3,-,TRBV13,ASSFTDPPSASTDTQY
TRBJ1-2,-,TRBV20-1,SARGLAVGYT
TRBJ2-7,-,TRBV5-1,ASRRGAYEQY
TRBJ1-5,-,TRBV25-1,ASRRGNQPQH
TRBJ2-5,TRBD2,TRBV6-2/TRBV6-3,ASSTGLAGGETQY
TRBJ2-2,TRBD2,TRBV12-3/TRBV12-4,ASRWGLENTGELF
TRBJ2-5,-,TRBV5-1,ASRPSGVGETQY
TRBJ2-4,-,TRBV12-3/TRBV12-4,ASSHDRTNIQY
TRBJ1-5,-,TRBV2,ASSGVYYNQPQH
TRBJ2-7,TRBD2,TRBV29-1,SVGGLAGVGYEQY
TRBJ1-2,-,TRBV11-2,ASSSSTGRGDGYT
TRBJ2-2,-,TRBV24-1,ATSSFGNTGELF